A selection of T cell receptor beta chains follows, all from one sample in a study of OX40 agonist ivuxolimab in advanced cancers. Profiled with immunoSEQ multiplex PCR; TCRdb holds only in-frame clones, not every one. The sample lists more than 65,000 clones; more than 75% were seen once. The material sequenced was CD4+ or CD8+ T cells sorted from blood, taken in a trial of the OX40 agonist ivuxolimab. Receptors were obtained from an adult with an advanced solid tumor such as melanoma, head and neck, liver or kidney cancer. CDR3s include the opening cysteine and the closing phenylalanine or tryptophan. D genes are given only for firm matches. Size is stated for part of the rows, as once, few or many counts, or as a class when the clone is expanded.

>NA|TRBV19|TRBJ2-2|NA
TGTGCCAGTACCCCGTGGGACGACGGGGAGCTGTTTTTT
CASTPWDDGELFF
>NA|TRBV10-2|TRBJ2-5|NA
TGCGCCAGCAGGGACAGTAGTTACCAACGCCCCGGGGGAGAGACCCAGTACTTC
CASRDSSYQRPGGETQYF
>NA|TRBV5-1|TRBJ2-5|NA
TGCGCCAGCAGCTTTGGGTCGGGGGGCGAGACCCAGTACTTC
CASSFGSGGETQYF
>NA|TRBV7-6|TRBJ1-1|NA
TGTGCCAGCAGCTTAGGCAGGAACACTGAAGCTTTCTTT
CASSLGRNTEAFF
>NA|TRBV5-4|TRBJ1-2|NA
TGTGCCAGCAGCTTCCCAGGGCTGAGCTATGGCTACACCTTC
CASSFPGLSYGYTF
>NA|TRBV5-4|TRBJ2-1|NA
TGTGCCAGCAGCCCTGACTTTAGCTCCTACAATGAGCAGTTCTTC
CASSPDFSSYNEQFF
>NA|TRBV4-2|TRBJ2-7|NA
TGTGCCAGCAGCCAAGATCCAGGTTTAGACGAGCAGTACTTC
CASSQDPGLDEQYF
>NA|TRBV29-1|TRBJ2-1|NA
TGCAGCGTCGCCAAGTGGGCCAGCCGCTCCTACAATGAGCAGTTCTTC
CSVAKWASRSYNEQFF
>TRBD1|TRBV7-2|TRBJ2-7|NA
TGTGCCAGCAGCGCGACAGGGGGCCTGAACTACGAGCAGTACTTC
CASSATGGLNYEQYF
>NA|TRBV5-1|TRBJ2-1|NA
TGCGCCAGCAGCTTGGACAATCATGCCGCCGATGAGCAGTTCTTC
CASSLDNHAADEQFF
>NA|TRBV5-1|TRBJ1-1|NA
TGCGCCAGCAGCTGGGCGACAGGCCGGAACACTGAAGCTTTCTTT
CASSWATGRNTEAFF
>TRBD1|TRBV18|TRBJ2-1|NA
TGTGCCAGCTCACCAGGGACAGGGGGCGGCAATGAGCAGTTCTTC
CASSPGTGGGNEQFF
>TRBD1|TRBV7-9|TRBJ1-2|once
TGTGCCAGCAGCACCTATGGACAGGGCTCTGGCTACACCTTC
CASSTYGQGSGYTF
>NA|TRBV2|TRBJ1-5|NA
TGTGCCAGCAAGGGTGGCAATCAGCCCCAGCATTTT
CASKGGNQPQHF
>NA|TRBV7-3|TRBJ1-1|few
TGTGCCAGCAGCTTCCAGAGGAACACTGAAGCTTTCTTT
CASSFQRNTEAFF
>NA|TRBV15|TRBJ2-2|NA
TGTGCCACCAGCAGGCACCTATCAGGGGAGCTGTTTTTT
CATSRHLSGELFF
>NA|TRBV15|TRBJ2-7|NA
TGTGCCACCAGCCCCTGGGGAAACTACGAGCAGTACTTC
CATSPWGNYEQYF
>NA|TRBV11-3|TRBJ1-1|NA
TGTGCCAGCAGCTTAAAGGGGAGGGCTTTCTTT
CASSLKGRAFF
>TRBD1|TRBV19|TRBJ2-5|NA
TGTGCCAGTAGTGGACAGGTAGCCAACACCCAGTACTTC
CASSGQVANTQYF
>TRBD1|TRBV5-4|TRBJ2-5|NA
TGTGCCAGCAGCTCCTGGGACAGAAGAGAGACCCAGTACTTC
CASSSWDRRETQYF
>TRBD2|TRBV5-1|TRBJ2-5|NA
TGCGCCAGCAGCGACCTCGGGGGGGCGGGTGAGACCCAGTACTTC
CASSDLGGAGETQYF
>TRBD2|TRBV5-1|TRBJ2-1|NA
TGCGCCAGCATCGCGTTCTCGGGGGGAAACAATGAGCAGTTCTTC
CASIAFSGGNNEQFF
>NA|TRBV7-2|TRBJ1-1|NA
TGTGCCAGCAGCTTCTGGCAGGGGAACACTGAAGCTTTCTTT
CASSFWQGNTEAFF
>TRBD2|TRBV5-1|TRBJ2-3|NA
TGCGCCAGCAGCTTGCCACGCACCCGACTAGCGGGGGCCCCTCCAGATACGCAGTATTTT
CASSLPRTRLAGAPPDTQYF
>TRBD1|TRBV29-1|TRBJ2-1|NA
TGCAGCGCCGGACAGGGGGCGCCCAATGAGCAGTTCTTC
CSAGQGAPNEQFF
>TRBD1|TRBV7-2|TRBJ1-5|NA
TGTGCCAGCAGCTTAGCACAGGGGGGCGATCAGCCCCAGCATTTT
CASSLAQGGDQPQHF
>TRBD1|TRBV7-8|TRBJ2-5|few
TGTGCCAGCAGCCCGGGACAGCACCAAGAGACCCAGTACTTC
CASSPGQHQETQYF
>TRBD2|TRBV5-4|TRBJ2-7|NA
TGTGCCAGCAGCGGGGGGGACTACCGCTACGAGCAGTACTTC
CASSGGDYRYEQYF
>TRBD1|TRBV5-4|TRBJ2-5|NA
TGTGCCAGCAGCGGACCGGGACAGGGCCCAGGGGCCCAGTACTTC
CASSGPGQGPGAQYF
>TRBD2|TRBV5-1|TRBJ2-3|NA
TGCGCCAGCAGCCCAACACTAGCGGGGATCAGCACAGATACGCAGTATTTT
CASSPTLAGISTDTQYF
>NA|TRBV11-3|TRBJ2-3|NA
TGTGCCAGCAGCAATTACGCAGGGGATAGGGAGCAGTATTTT
CASSNYAGDREQYF
>NA|TRBV18|TRBJ2-3|NA
TGTGCCAGCTCACCAGTATCCTCTCTGCCAGATACGCAGTATTTT
CASSPVSSLPDTQYF
>TRBD1|TRBV5-6|TRBJ2-1|NA
TGTGCCAGCAGATATGGGACAGGCGAGCAGTTCTTC
CASRYGTGEQFF